Presented here are 19 T cell receptor beta chains from one specimen sequenced in a study of T cells in localized non-small cell lung cancer. Generated by immunoSEQ multiplex PCR, the TCRdb table keeps only in-frame clones and is missing some. Of approximately 2,600 clones in the sample, under 30% were seen once. The starting material was lung tumor tissue, obtained before any cancer treatment. The receptors come from a woman aged 35-70 years with stage III lung adenocarcinoma.

A few counts support this clone. The chain is built from TRBV14 and TRBJ1-3; D is uncertain. Per the germline V gene, CDR1 is SGHDN and CDR2 is FVKESK. The V end was cut by 0 bases, the J end by 7 bases, with 7 bases between. CDR3 length equals 13 residues. The CDR3: CASSQDLGNTIYF. The CDR3, as DNA: TGTGCCAGCAGCCAAGATTTAGGGAACACCATATATTTT.

This clone turned up a few times. The chain joins TRBV18 to TRBJ1-3, with D unclear. V lost 3 bases, J lost 2 bases, and 11 bases lay in between. The V gene's germline CDR1 is KGHSH and CDR2 LQKENI. The CDR3 sequence is 15 residues long. The CDR3 region is CASSPAGSTGNTIYF. DNA of the CDR3: TGTGCCAGCTCACCGGCCGGTTCAACTGGAAACACCATATATTTT.

The J gene is TRBJ1-1, the V gene TRBV23-1; D ambiguous. TRBV23-1 is known as an ORF, though its function is uncertain. The CDR3 sequence is 13 residues long. V shed 8 bases and J shed 0 bases, with 10 bases lying between them. The CDR3 protein is CASSRAVNTEAFF. In DNA form, the CDR3 reads TGCGCCAGCTCTAGGGCGGTGAACACTGAAGCTTTCTTT.

This clone occurred once. This sequence joins TRBV12-5 and TRBJ2-7; TRBD2 matches at 8 bases. This CDR3 spans 13 amino acids. Germline assignment: CDR1 LGHNT and CDR2 FRNRAP. V lost 6 bases, J lost 6 bases, and 7 bases stayed unmatched. The CDR3 sequence is CASGRSGVGEQYF. The DNA of the CDR3 is TGTGCTAGTGGCCGTAGCGGGGTTGGCGAGCAGTACTTC.

In DNA, the CDR3 is TGTGCCAGCAGTGGACAGGGGGCGGGGGATACGCAGTATTTT. Residues: CASSGQGAGDTQYF. The J gene is TRBJ2-3, the V gene TRBV2, with 10 bases that match TRBD1. The V and J ends lost 4 bases and 6 bases, in that order; junction bases with no gene match: 4. The germline V gene encodes CDR1 SNHLY and CDR2 FYNNEI. This CDR3 comprises 14 residues.

In its sample, this clone was seen a few times. CDR3 coding DNA: TGTGCCAGCAGTTACTTCCCCCCGGGGACAGGGACTTATGGCTACACCTTC. Protein: CASSYFPPGTGTYGYTF. The J gene is TRBJ1-2, the V gene TRBV6-8; 9 bases match TRBD1. V shed 1 base, J shed 5 bases, and the junction held 11 bases outside the gene matches. The V gene's germline CDR1 is MNHGY and CDR2 SAAAGT. The CDR3 loop spans 17 amino acids.

For the CDR3, the DNA is TGTGCCAGCAGCTTATTTGGGACAGGGGCTACCTATGGCTACACCTTC. Translating it yields CASSLFGTGATYGYTF. The V call is TRBV11-3, the J call TRBJ1-2, with 10 bases aligning to TRBD1. With V trimmed by 2 bases and J by 4 bases, 7 bases remained unmatched. The germline gives CDR1 SGHNT, CDR2 YENEEA. This CDR3 is built from 16 residues.

V is TRBV9 and J is TRBJ1-2, with D perhaps matching TRBD1 (5 bases). Germline values: CDR1 SGDLS, CDR2 YYNGEE. The CDR3 length is 16 residues. V was cut by 4 bases and J by 1 base, with 17 bases left in between. CDR3 sequence: CASSPRQFSINYGYTF. In nucleotides, the CDR3 is TGTGCCAGCAGCCCTCGACAGTTTTCCATTAACTATGGCTACACCTTC.

This clone has more than one count but fewer than ten. This rearrangement joins TRBV19 to TRBJ1-5, with 8 bases that match TRBD1. J gave up 0 bases and V 5 bases, and 9 bases lay outside the gene matches. The CDR3 is made up of 17 amino acids. Germline V lookup: CDR1 LNHDA, CDR2 SQIVND (reference sequence). CDR3 DNA: TGTGCCAGTAGTCCCCGGGACAGGACCTATAGCAATCAGCCCCAGCATTTT. Translating it yields CASSPRDRTYSNQPQHF.

The rearrangement uses TRBV5-1 and TRBJ1-2; TRBD1 agrees at 7 bases. Germline CDR1 is SGHRS and CDR2 is YFSETQ. This CDR3 comprises 14 residues. Trimming removed 4 bases from V and 2 bases from J; junction bases left unmatched: 5. The CDR3 nucleotides read TGCGCCAGCAGCCTGGGACAGTCAAACTATGGCTACACCTTC. Its protein product is CASSLGQSNYGYTF. Drawing the rest from reference TRBV5-1 and TRBJ1-2, the complete variable domain is KAGVTQTPRYLIKTRGQQVTLSCSPISGHRSVSWYQQTPGQGLQFLFEYFSETQRNKGNFPGRFSGRQFSNSRSEMNVSTLELGDSALYLCASSLGQSNYGYTFGSGTRLTVV.

This clone was detected a few times. This chain uses TRBV29-1 with TRBJ1-5, with D unresolved. Trimming stripped 8 bases from V and 4 bases from J, with 12 bases between. This CDR3 is 12 amino acids long. The V gene's germline CDR1 is SQVTM and CDR2 ANQGSEA. CDR3 loop: CSTGGENQPQHF. As DNA, the CDR3 is TGCAGCACCGGTGGGGAAAATCAGCCCCAGCATTTT.

CDR3 region: CASPTPQPMNTEAFF. For the CDR3, the DNA is TGTGCCAGCCCGACCCCACAGCCCATGAACACTGAAGCTTTCTTT. V and J are TRBV6-8 and TRBJ1-1, with D unclear. This CDR3 is 15 amino acids long. V was pared by 8 bases and J by 0 bases, with 16 bases between. CDR1 and CDR2 from the germline V gene are MNHGY and SAAAGT.

The rearrangement links TRBV5-1 to TRBJ1-3; D remains unclear. The CDR3 is made up of 17 amino acids. V was shortened by 0 bases and J by 0 bases, with 13 bases between the two germline ends. Germline V CDR1 and CDR2: SGHRS, YFSETQ. The CDR3 bases are TGCGCCAGCAGCTTGGACGACGGCCGCAGCTCTGGAAACACCATATATTTT. The encoded protein is CASSLDDGRSSGNTIYF.

This clone was picked up a small number of times. V and J are TRBV11-3 and TRBJ2-2; D call uncertain. The CDR3 runs to 16 residues. Looked up from germline, CDR1 is SGHNT and CDR2 is YENEEA. Deletions cut 3 bases from V and 2 bases from J, with 13 bases between. The CDR3 DNA is TGTGCCAGCAGCTTTGAGCGACGGACCAACACCGGGGAGCTGTTTTTT. Its translation is CASSFERRTNTGELFF.

The chain carries TRBV19 and TRBJ2-7, with 10 bases identical to TRBD1. Germline V lookup: CDR1 LNHDA, CDR2 SQIVND (reference sequence). Trimming removed 6 bases from V and 5 bases from J; junction bases left unmatched: 7. The length of the CDR3 is 14 residues. CDR3 residues: CASRERDRGHEQYF. The CDR3 DNA reads as TGTGCCAGTAGGGAGAGGGACAGGGGCCACGAGCAGTACTTC.

This chain joins TRBV19 and TRBJ2-5; tentatively, D is TRBD2 (6 bases). This CDR3 contains 15 residues. Germline values: CDR1 LNHDA, CDR2 SQIVND (reference sequence). The V and J ends lost 5 bases and 5 bases respectively, with 18 bases between them. CDR3: CASSAGLPQMETQYF. CDR3 nucleotides: TGTGCCAGTAGTGCGGGACTCCCCCAGATGGAGACCCAGTACTTC.

There are a few counts of this clone. The chain links TRBV6-8 to TRBJ2-1; the match to TRBD2 covers 12 bases. This CDR3 comprises 14 residues. Trimming took 5 bases from V and 8 from J; bases not matched to a gene: 4. Germline lookup yields CDR1 MNHGY and CDR2 SAAAGT. The CDR3 sequence: CASSTGTSGYEQFF. The CDR3 coding sequence is TGTGCCAGCAGTACCGGGACTAGCGGGTATGAGCAGTTCTTC.

This chain joins TRBV19 and TRBJ2-7; D not resolved. Germline CDR1 reads LNHDA; CDR2 reads SQIVND (reference sequence). The CDR3 is 15 amino acids. V was pared by 4 bases and J by 0 bases, with 13 bases between. This CDR3 is CASSKGSFSSYEQYF. CDR3 sequence (DNA): TGTGCCAGTAGTAAAGGAAGTTTTAGCTCCTACGAGCAGTACTTC.

This clone came up a few times. This chain joins TRBV18 and TRBJ2-7, with 7 positions matching TRBD1. Germline CDR1 KGHSH, CDR2 LQKENI. The CDR3 has 14 amino acids. J lost 2 bases, V lost 4 bases, and 5 bases had no gene match. This chain's CDR3 is CASSQGAQTYEQYF. The CDR3 region has the DNA TGTGCCAGCTCACAGGGGGCGCAAACCTACGAGCAGTACTTC. Based on the CDR3 plus reference TRBV18 and TRBJ2-7, the full variable domain is NAGVMQNPRHLVRRRGQEARLRCSPMKGHSHVYWYRQLPEEGLKFMVYLQKENIIDESGMPKERFSAEFPKEGPSILRIQQVVRGDSAAYFCASSQGAQTYEQYFGPGTRLTVT.